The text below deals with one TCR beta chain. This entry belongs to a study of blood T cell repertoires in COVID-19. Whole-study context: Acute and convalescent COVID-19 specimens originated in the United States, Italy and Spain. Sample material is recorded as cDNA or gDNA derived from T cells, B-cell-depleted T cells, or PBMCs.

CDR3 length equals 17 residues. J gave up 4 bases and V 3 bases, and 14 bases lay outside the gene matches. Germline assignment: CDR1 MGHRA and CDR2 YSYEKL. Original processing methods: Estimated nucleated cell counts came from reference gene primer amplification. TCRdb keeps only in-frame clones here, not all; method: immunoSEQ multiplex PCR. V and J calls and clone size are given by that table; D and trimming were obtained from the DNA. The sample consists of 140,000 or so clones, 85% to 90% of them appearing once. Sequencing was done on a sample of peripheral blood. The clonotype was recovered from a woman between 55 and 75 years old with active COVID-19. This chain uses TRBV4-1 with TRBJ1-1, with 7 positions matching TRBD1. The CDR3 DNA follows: TGCGCCAGCAGCCAGTACCCCCCCGGACAGGTGGGCACTGAAGCTTTCTTT. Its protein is CASSQYPPGQVGTEAFF.